The T cell receptor (beta chain) described here comes from a study of T cells after yellow fever vaccination. On the study more broadly: SMART-Seq v4 Ultra Low Input handled preparation of low-cell-number fractions. Overall study results and limits: Detected again after the booster were most primary-vaccination clones, at about 96% CD4 and more than 70% CD8. By day 5 rather than day 15, the secondary response had peaked, though it was weaker.

Universal primer sites and UMIs were introduced during 5'RACE template-switching synthesis of TCR cDNA. TCRdb recomputed calls from the 5' RACE reads with MiXCR, one row per CDR3 protein. The table lists a few hundred thousand distinct CDR3 sequences, about a sixth of them singletons, with 15% to 20% in the top ten. Germline lookup yields CDR1 LGHNA and CDR2 YNFKEQ. This CDR3 is built from 14 residues. Trimming at V came to 3 bases and at J to 4 bases, leaving 4 bases not matched to a gene. This clonotype showed up just a few times. Its matching antigen is unknown. The clonotype comes from a man between 18 and 29 years old who received the YFV17D yellow fever vaccine. J is TRBJ2-5 and V is TRBV4-2; 8 nucleotides agree with TRBD1. This specimen consisted of PBMCs, obtained 5 days after the first yellow fever vaccination. Written as DNA, the CDR3 is TGTGCCAGCAGCCAGGGACAGGCCGGAGAGACCCAGTACTTC. Amino acid sequence: CASSQGQAGETQYF.